Listed here are 26 T cell receptor beta chains from one sample, sequenced in a study of blood T cell repertoires in COVID-19. Generated by immunoSEQ multiplex PCR, the TCRdb table keeps only in-frame clones and is missing some. Here the sample spans a few hundred thousand clones, approximately 83% being singletons. Material for sequencing was PBMCs or T cells enriched from blood (not recorded which). The receptors originated from a woman aged 50 to 60 who had recovered from COVID-19.

The chain employs TRBV2 and TRBJ1-3, with 7 nucleotides matching TRBD1. This CDR3 has 14 amino acids. Germline CDR1 and CDR2: SNHLY and FYNNEI. With 1 base clipped from V and 6 bases from J, the junction kept 3 bases outside the gene matches. The CDR3 DNA reads as TGTGCCAGCAGTGAAGGGACAGGCAAAAACACCATATATTTT. This encodes CASSEGTGKNTIYF.

Only one count was recorded for this clone. The V call is TRBV4-2, the J call TRBJ2-3, with D hard to call. CDR3 size: 16 residues. CDR1 and CDR2 (germline): LGHNA, YNFKEQ. V lost 0 bases and J 0 bases, leaving 10 bases between the germline ends. The CDR3 DNA follows: TGTGCCAGCAGCCAAGATGTGGAGACTAGCACAGATACGCAGTATTTT. Encoded protein: CASSQDVETSTDTQYF.

The rearrangement links TRBV4-2 to TRBJ2-1; possibly TRBD2 for D (5 bases). Germline lookup yields CDR1 LGHNA and CDR2 YNFKEQ. This CDR3 is built from 14 residues. Trimming removed 1 base from V and 8 bases from J, with 12 bases in between. As DNA, the CDR3 is TGTGCCAGCAGCCAAGGGGATGGCGGGCATGAGCAGTTCTTC. Translation: CASSQGDGGHEQFF.

The chain joins TRBV15 to TRBJ2-7; a possible D gene is TRBD1 (6 bases). CDR3 length: 15 amino acids. Looked up from germline, CDR1 is LNHNV and CDR2 is YYDKDF (reference sequence). The V end lost 3 bases, the J end lost 4 bases, and 16 bases lay between the germline ends. In nucleotides, the CDR3 is TGTGCCACCAGCAGCCCGGGACACTTGTCTTACGAGCAGTACTTC. This translates into CATSSPGHLSYEQYF.

CDR3 sequence: CASSFSFQPQHF. The DNA for the CDR3 is TGTGCCAGCAGTTTTTCGTTCCAGCCCCAGCATTTT. V is TRBV12-3 or TRBV12-4 and J is TRBJ1-5; D gene uncertain. The CDR3 spans 12 residues. V was clipped by 3 bases and J by 7 bases, with 7 bases between them.

The genes are TRBV19 and TRBJ1-6; the D is unclear. The CDR3 covers 16 residues. Germline V gene data show CDR1 as LNHDA and CDR2 as SQIVND (reference sequence). Trimming removed 9 bases at V and 0 bases at J, with 15 bases between. The CDR3 sequence: CASRDDLSSYNSPLHF. The CDR3 DNA is TGTGCCAGCCGAGATGATTTAAGCTCCTATAATTCACCCCTCCACTTT.

CDR3 in DNA: TGTGCCAGCAGTTTATCTCCGGACAGGGTCAGGAGCACAGATACGCAGTATTTT. Protein: CASSLSPDRVRSTDTQYF. The chain joins TRBV27 to TRBJ2-3, with TRBD1 matching over 8 bases. Germline CDR1 is MNHEY and CDR2 is SMNVEV (reference sequence). Trimming at V came to 0 bases and at J to 0 bases, leaving 8 bases not matched to a gene. The CDR3 is 18 amino acids.

The chain carries TRBV29-1 and TRBJ2-2; 12 bases align to TRBD1. With V trimmed by 6 bases and J by 7 bases, 12 bases remained unmatched. The CDR3 consists of 16 residues. Germline V gene data show CDR1 as SQVTM and CDR2 as ANQGSEA. The CDR3 region is CSVAGRDRGQNGELFF. As DNA, the CDR3 is TGCAGCGTCGCAGGCCGGGACAGGGGGCAGAACGGGGAGCTGTTTTTT.

The chain links TRBV27 to TRBJ2-7; the match to TRBD1 covers 10 bases. The CDR3 is 14 residues long. Looked up from germline, CDR1 is MNHEY and CDR2 is SMNVEV (reference sequence). V shed 3 bases, J shed 4 bases, and the junction held 3 bases outside the gene matches. CDR3 sequence: CASSLGTGAYEQYF. The CDR3 region has the DNA TGTGCCAGCAGTTTGGGGACAGGGGCGTACGAGCAGTACTTC.

The V gene is TRBV19, the J gene TRBJ1-2, with 10 bases fitting TRBD1. Germline lookup yields CDR1 LNHDA and CDR2 SQIVND (reference sequence). Trimming removed 5 bases from V and 8 bases from J; junction bases left unmatched: 5. CDR3 length equals 13 residues. The DNA of the CDR3 is TGTGCCAGTAGTGCGACAGGGGGCGGAGGCTACACCTTC. It specifies CASSATGGGGYTF. The full variable domain, in which reference TRBV19 and TRBJ1-2 provide the parts outside the CDR3, is DGGITQSPKYLFRKEGQNVTLSCEQNLNHDAMYWYRQDPGQGLRLIYYSQIVNDFQKGDIAEGYSVSREKKESFPLTVTSAQKNPTAFYLCASSATGGGGYTFGSGTRLTVV.

In this sample, this clone turned up a few times. This chain links TRBV12-3 or TRBV12-4 with TRBJ1-6; no clear D. The CDR3 length is 13 residues. Trimming removed 6 bases from V and 7 bases from J, with 10 bases in between. The CDR3 region is CASRQSGNSPLHF. CDR3 nucleotides: TGTGCCAGCAGGCAATCGGGGAATTCACCCCTCCACTTT.

The chain links TRBV7-2 to TRBJ1-5, with D tentatively TRBD1 (6 bases). This CDR3 spans 16 amino acids. V lost 5 bases, J lost 0 bases, and 14 bases lay in between. Germline lookup yields CDR1 SGHTA and CDR2 FQGNSA. The CDR3 sequence: CASSRDRTYSNQPQHF. CDR3 in DNA: TGTGCCAGCAGCCGCGACAGGACCTATAGCAATCAGCCCCAGCATTTT. Variable domain in full (rest from reference TRBV7-2 and TRBJ1-5): GAGVSQSPSNKVTEKGKDVELRCDPISGHTALYWYRQSLGQGLEFLIYFQGNSAPDKSGLPSDRFSAERTGGSVSTLTIQRTQQEDSAVYLCASSRDRTYSNQPQHFGDGTRLSIL.

The chain couples TRBV5-1 to TRBJ2-7, with D tentatively TRBD2 (6 bases). Germline V lookup: CDR1 SGHRS, CDR2 YFSETQ. Trimming shortened V by 5 bases and J by 5 bases, and 14 bases separated the two germline ends. The CDR3 runs 13 residues. CDR3 in DNA: TGCGCCAGCAGTCTCGCGGGATTCGACGAGCAGTACTTC. It encodes CASSLAGFDEQYF.

V usage is TRBV28 and J usage is TRBJ2-7; tentatively, D is TRBD1 (6 bases). The germline V gene encodes CDR1 MDHEN and CDR2 SYDVKM. V gave up 9 bases and J gave up 5 bases, with 20 bases separating them. This CDR3 region has 14 residues. CDR3 region: CASSRTELKNEQYF. The CDR3 DNA sequence: TGTGCCAGTTCGAGGACAGAACTAAAGAACGAGCAGTACTTC. Together with reference TRBV28 and TRBJ2-7, the CDR3 gives the full variable domain: DVKVTQSSRYLVKRTGEKVFLECVQDMDHENMFWYRQDPGLGLRLIYFSYDVKMKEKGDIPEGYSVSREKKERFSLILESASTNQTSMYLCASSRTELKNEQYFGPGTRLTVT.

The gene calls are TRBV5-5 and TRBJ1-2; D unresolved. Deletions cut 0 bases from V and 2 bases from J, with 14 bases between. The CDR3 runs to 16 residues. Germline V gene sequence: CDR1 SGHKS, CDR2 YYEKEE (reference sequence). This CDR3 reads CASSLVQTVGNYGYTF. In nucleotides, the CDR3 is TGTGCCAGCAGCTTGGTTCAAACAGTGGGCAACTATGGCTACACCTTC.

The gene calls are TRBV27 and TRBJ2-3; tentatively, D is TRBD1 (6 bases). The CDR3 length is 12 residues. Germline V gene data show CDR1 as MNHEY and CDR2 as SMNVEV (reference sequence). The V gene lost 4 bases and the J gene lost 12 bases, with 14 bases spanning the gap. CDR3 bases: TGTGCCAGCAGTTGGGAGTCAGGGGAACAGTATTTT. It codes for CASSWESGEQYF.

The chain carries TRBV4-1 and TRBJ2-1; the D is unclear. The V gene lost 0 bases and the J gene lost 5 bases, with 8 bases spanning the gap. The CDR3 covers 14 residues. Germline V gene sequence: CDR1 MGHRA, CDR2 YSYEKL. Written as DNA, the CDR3 is TGCGCCAGCAGCCAAGAATCAGAGGACAATGAGCAGTTCTTC. As protein: CASSQESEDNEQFF.

The V call is TRBV7-9, the J call TRBJ1-5, with TRBD1 identical over 10 bases. Trimming at V came to 1 base and at J to 6 bases, leaving 12 bases not matched to a gene. The CDR3 totals 18 residues. Germline V gene data show CDR1 as SEHNR and CDR2 as FQNEAQ (reference sequence). This chain's CDR3 is CASSLETGGASFGQPQHF. DNA for the CDR3: TGTGCCAGCAGCTTAGAGACAGGGGGCGCGTCTTTCGGTCAGCCCCAGCATTTT. Full variable domain (missing parts from reference TRBV7-9 and TRBJ1-5): DTGVSQNPRHKITKRGQNVTFRCDPISEHNRLYWYRQTLGQGPEFLTYFQNEAQLEKSRLLSDRFSAERPKGSFSTLEIQRTEQGDSAMYLCASSLETGGASFGQPQHFGDGTRLSIL.

The V and J genes are TRBV19 and TRBJ2-1, with 13 bases matching TRBD2. Germline assignment: CDR1 LNHDA and CDR2 SQIVND (reference sequence). The CDR3 consists of 16 residues. After removal of 8 bases from V and 1 base from J, the junction contained 5 bases not matched to a gene. The CDR3 reads CASSRTSGGSYNEQFF. Written as DNA, the CDR3 is TGTGCCAGTTCCCGGACTAGCGGGGGATCCTACAATGAGCAGTTCTTC.

The V and J genes are TRBV28 and TRBJ1-1; the D is unclear. Looked up from germline, CDR1 is MDHEN and CDR2 is SYDVKM. Trimming cost V 7 bases and J 4 bases, with 16 bases left between them. The CDR3 spans 14 residues. The CDR3 DNA reads TGTGCCAGCACCCCATCCCGGGGAGGCACTGAAGCTTTCTTT. Amino acids: CASTPSRGGTEAFF.

The chain employs TRBV30 and TRBJ2-3; possible D gene TRBD1, 6 bases. Trimming removed 5 bases from V and 6 bases from J, with 15 bases in between. The CDR3 has 13 residues. CDR1 and CDR2 (germline): GTSNPN, SVGIG (reference sequence). The CDR3 sequence: CAWWDKGPDTQYF. The CDR3 DNA follows: TGTGCCTGGTGGGACAAAGGGCCCGATACGCAGTATTTT.

This rearrangement joins TRBV28 to TRBJ1-4; possible D gene TRBD1, 5 bases. CDR3 length: 15 residues. Trimming shortened V by 6 bases and J by 3 bases, and 14 bases separated the two germline ends. In germline, CDR1 is MDHEN, CDR2 SYDVKM. CDR3 protein: CASSVWGGANEKLFF. CDR3 bases: TGTGCCAGCAGCGTCTGGGGGGGGGCTAATGAAAAACTGTTTTTT.

The chain links TRBV18 to TRBJ1-2; 12 nucleotides align to TRBD1. This CDR3 contains 15 residues. Germline V gene sequence: CDR1 KGHSH, CDR2 LQKENI. V shed 4 bases and J 6 bases; nucleotides not matched to a gene: 6. The CDR3 is CASSQGTGGADGYTF. In DNA, the CDR3 is TGTGCCAGCTCACAGGGGACAGGGGGCGCGGATGGCTACACCTTC.

The gene calls are TRBV28 and TRBJ1-2, with 8 bases matching TRBD1. The CDR3 is 13 amino acids. Germline values: CDR1 MDHEN, CDR2 SYDVKM. The trim removed 8 bases at V and 4 bases at J, leaving 6 bases unmatched. In DNA form, the CDR3 reads TGTGCCAGCGTCCCACAGGGGGGCTATGGCTACACCTTC. Translating it yields CASVPQGGYGYTF.

The chain joins TRBV9 to TRBJ2-1; a weak D match, TRBD1 (6 bases). Looked up from germline, CDR1 is SGDLS and CDR2 is YYNGEE. V was pared by 4 bases and J by 6 bases, with 11 bases between. This CDR3 has 13 amino acids. The CDR3 region has the DNA TGTGCCAGCAGCCCACGACAGGTCAATGAGCAGTTCTTC. Protein product: CASSPRQVNEQFF.

This clone has more than one count but fewer than ten. This rearrangement joins TRBV10-3 to TRBJ1-2; D call uncertain. This CDR3 contains 15 residues. Germline CDR1 and CDR2: ENHRY and SYGVKD. V was trimmed by 7 bases and J by 4 bases, leaving 19 bases between them. This chain's CDR3 is CAITPIPTATYGYTF. The CDR3 DNA sequence: TGTGCCATCACCCCGATCCCGACTGCCACCTATGGCTACACCTTC.